This entry lists 8 T cell receptor beta chains sequenced from one sample in a study of T cell clones after liver transplantation. Produced via immunoSEQ multiplex PCR; TCRdb's table is partial and in-frame only. This table has approximately 65,000 clones, 85% to 95% appearing once. Sample: CD4+ T cells from blood, taken 25 months after liver transplant. The receptors originated from a human patient who received a liver transplant. The T cells may partly be graft donor cells.

The chain combines TRBV10-3 with TRBJ2-7; D ambiguous. The CDR3 contains 12 residues. V was clipped by 5 bases and J by 3 bases, with 8 bases between them. The germline gives CDR1 ENHRY, CDR2 SYGVKD. CDR3 DNA sequence: TGTGCCATCAGTTCCCGGATCTACGAGCAGTACTTC. It yields the protein CAISSRIYEQYF.

V usage is TRBV6-1 and J usage is TRBJ1-4; possibly TRBD1 for D (5 bases). CDR1 and CDR2 from the germline V gene are MNHNS and SASEGT. The germline V and J ends were trimmed by 5 bases and 8 bases, with 12 bases remaining between them. The CDR3 consists of 13 residues. The CDR3 DNA reads TGTGCCAGCAGTAAGGGGCAGGGAGAAAAACTGTTTTTT. This gives the protein CASSKGQGEKLFF.

With respect to this clone: One end of the junction is discordant with germline, which a read error may explain. The chain has TRBV6-4 and TRBJ1-5; D is uncertain. Germline V gene data show CDR1 as MRHNA and CDR2 as SNTAGT. The CDR3 is 11 residues long. For the CDR3, the DNA is TGTGCCAGCAGTGACGTTGGCACAAGGGCGTTT. This codes for CASSDVGTRAF.

The V call is TRBV11-2, the J call TRBJ2-4, with D maybe TRBD2 (6 bases). There are 18 residues in the CDR3. The V gene's germline CDR1 is SGHAT and CDR2 FQNNGV. V lost 4 bases to trimming and J lost 7 bases, with 26 bases between them. The CDR3 coding sequence is TGTGCCAGCAGCTCTTACTTAGCGGCCACCGGACTACCGAACATTCAGTACTTC. Protein: CASSSYLAATGLPNIQYF.

The rearrangement links TRBV2 to TRBJ1-1; TRBD1 agrees at 7 bases. The CDR3 loop spans 12 amino acids. V shed 4 bases, J shed 7 bases, and the junction held 3 bases outside the gene matches. Germline lookup yields CDR1 SNHLY and CDR2 FYNNEI. The CDR3 sequence: CASSGTGYEAFF. CDR3 in DNA: TGTGCCAGCAGTGGGACAGGCTATGAAGCTTTCTTT.

The J gene is TRBJ1-4, the V gene TRBV4-2; tentatively, D is TRBD1 (5 bases). CDR3 length: 16 amino acids. Germline V lookup: CDR1 LGHNA, CDR2 YNFKEQ. The V and J ends lost 4 bases and 4 bases respectively, with 16 bases between them. CDR3 coding DNA: TGTGCCAGCAGCCGCTCAACGTTGGGGGGTAATGAAAAACTGTTTTTT. It translates to CASSRSTLGGNEKLFF.

The chain links TRBV2 to TRBJ1-1; D is perhaps TRBD1 (5 bases). The CDR3 length is 14 residues. In germline, CDR1 is SNHLY, CDR2 FYNNEI. Trimming removed 6 bases from V and 0 bases from J, with 11 bases in between. The CDR3 is CASRQGRMNTEAFF. Here the CDR3 DNA reads TGTGCCAGCAGGCAGGGACGGATGAACACTGAAGCTTTCTTT.

This chain connects TRBV5-4 to TRBJ1-1, with 9 bases matching TRBD1. Germline assignment: CDR1 SGHNT and CDR2 YYREEE (reference sequence). V trimming: 5 bases; J trimming: 0 bases; junction bases outside the gene matches: 8. The CDR3 totals 16 residues. The CDR3 DNA is TGTGCCAGCAGACCCGGGACAGGGTTCATGAACACTGAAGCTTTCTTT. Protein sequence: CASRPGTGFMNTEAFF.